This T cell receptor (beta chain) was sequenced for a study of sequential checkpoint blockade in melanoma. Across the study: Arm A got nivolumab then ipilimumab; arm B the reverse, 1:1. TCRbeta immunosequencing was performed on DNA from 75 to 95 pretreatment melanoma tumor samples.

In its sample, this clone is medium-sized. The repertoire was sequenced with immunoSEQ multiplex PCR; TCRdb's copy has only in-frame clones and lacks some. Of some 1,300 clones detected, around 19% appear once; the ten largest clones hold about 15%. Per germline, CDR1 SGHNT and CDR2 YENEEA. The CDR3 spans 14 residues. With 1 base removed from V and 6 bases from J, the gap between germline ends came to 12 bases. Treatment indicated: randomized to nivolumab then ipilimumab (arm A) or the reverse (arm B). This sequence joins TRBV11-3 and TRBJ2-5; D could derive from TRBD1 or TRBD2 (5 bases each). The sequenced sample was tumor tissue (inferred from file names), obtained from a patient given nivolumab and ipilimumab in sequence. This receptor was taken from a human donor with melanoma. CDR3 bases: TGTGCCAGCAGCTTAGGGGGCGGGTGGCAGACCCAGTACTTC. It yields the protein CASSLGGGWQTQYF.